Below, 13 T cell receptor delta chains from the same sample are listed, as sequenced in a study of gamma-delta T cells after stem cell transplantation. With CATT, TCRdb re-called clones from the RT-PCR reads. The sample holds about 11,000 delta-chain clones; about 38% are singletons and the top ten take 2.5% to 3%. Sample: gamma-delta T cells. The receptors come from a human donor. It is not recorded whose cells these are; they may come from a transplant donor.

V is TRDV1 and J is TRDJ1; TRDD3 matches at 9 bases. The ends lost 1 base at V and 0 bases at J; junction bases unmatched: 27. The CDR3 has 24 amino acids. Germline lookup yields CDR1 TSWWSYY and CDR2 QGS. CDR3 sequence reads: CALGEPISYVGTGGPRPYTDKLIF. In DNA, the CDR3 is TGTGCTCTTGGGGAACCGATTTCCTACGTCGGTACTGGGGGACCCCGGCCGTACACCGATAAACTCATCTTT.

Regarding this clone: Its ends do not fully match the called genes, so a read error is possible. The chain joins TRDV2 to TRDJ1; the D gene is possibly TRDD3 (6 bases). The length of the CDR3 is 19 residues. Per germline, CDR1 GEAIGNYY and CDR2 EKD. The CDR3 loop reads CACDTQPVLVDTGADNLIF. The CDR3 nucleotides read TGTGCCTGTGACACCCAGCCGGTCCTGGTGGATACTGGAGCCGATAACCTCATCTTT.

This clone was seen a handful of times. The chain has TRDV2 and TRDJ3; 11 bases line up with TRDD3. The J segment lost 0 bases and the V segment lost 1 base, leaving 25 bases of the junction unmatched. Germline values: CDR1 GEAIGNYY, CDR2 EKD. The CDR3 loop spans 26 amino acids. Here the CDR3 DNA reads TGTGCCTGTGACACACTCCTTCCTACGATCCTACGTGGGGGATACGTGCCCTCCTGGGACACCCGACAGATGTTTTTC. This translates into CACDTLLPTILRGGYVPSWDTRQMFF.

The chain recombines TRDV1 with TRDJ1, with a tentative D call TRDD3 (6 bases). V lost 7 bases and J 3 bases, leaving 36 bases between the germline ends. The CDR3 consists of 21 residues. The germline V gene has CDR1 TSWWSYY and CDR2 QGS. CDR3 sequence: CALVSLRYRYGYWVSADKLIF. DNA for the CDR3: TGTGCTCTTGTTTCCCTACGATATCGTTACGGGTACTGGGTGTCCGCCGATAAACTCATCTTT.

This clone was counted a few times. The genes are TRDV1 and TRDJ1; 13 nucleotides align to TRDD3. CDR1 and CDR2 from the germline V gene are TSWWSYY and QGS. The V segment lost 7 bases and the J segment 0 bases; nucleotides outside the gene matches: 17. The length of the CDR3 is 20 residues. The CDR3 nucleotides read TGTGCTCTTGAGTATCCTGGGAACTGGGGGATACGAAAGAACACCGATAAACTCATCTTT. Protein sequence: CALEYPGNWGIRKNTDKLIF.

This clone was detected only a few times. Other DNA variants within this sample encode the same CDR3. This chain connects TRAV29/DV5 to TRDJ1, with D possibly TRDD3 on 5 matching bases. This CDR3 contains 18 residues. Trimming left V 0 bases short and J 2 bases short, with 23 bases between. From germline, CDR1 is NSMFDY and CDR2 ISSIKDK. The CDR3 loop is CAASAKVVAGARTDKLIF. The CDR3 coding sequence is TGTGCAGCAAGCGCGAAAGTAGTCGCGGGGGCAAGAACCGATAAACTCATCTTT.

In regard to this clone: A much larger clonotype is one base distant, so this may be a read error. V is TRAV29/DV5 and J is TRDJ1; 8 bases fit TRDD2. Germline-derived CDR1 and CDR2 are NSMFDY and ISSIKDK. This CDR3 contains 22 residues. Written as DNA, the CDR3 is TGTGCAGTAAGCGCGCTCCGCTTCCTACCTGCCCGGGGTGGCCTCCTCACCGATAAACTCATCTTT. Its protein is CAVSALRFLPARGGLLTDKLIF.

Regarding this clone: Germline and junction disagree at one end, which may indicate a read error. V usage is TRDV2 and J usage is TRDJ2; 7 bases agree with TRDD3. Germline V gene sequence: CDR1 GEAIGNYY, CDR2 EKD. The CDR3 length is 17 residues. CDR3 loop: CACDWGRSRAFTAKLFF. In DNA form, the CDR3 reads TGTGCCTGTGACTGGGGGAGAAGTCGGGCTTTTACAGCAAAACTCTTCTTT.

This clone came up a few times. Other DNA sequences in this specimen translate into the identical CDR3. This chain joins TRDV1 and TRDJ1; 7 nucleotides match TRDD2. The CDR3 has 21 residues. Germline V gives CDR1 TSWWSYY, CDR2 QGS. Trimming took 4 bases from V and 0 from J; bases not matched to a gene: 23. The CDR3 region has the DNA TGTGCTCTTGGGGGACCTTGCCTTCCTCCGAAGAGAGGGAAGTACACCGATAAACTCATCTTT. Translated, it gives CALGGPCLPPKRGKYTDKLIF.

This chain links TRDV2 with TRDJ1; the D gene is possibly TRDD3 (6 bases). The germline V gene has CDR1 GEAIGNYY and CDR2 EKD. V dropped 0 bases and J dropped 2 bases, with 21 bases sitting between them. The length of the CDR3 is 18 residues. The CDR3 protein is CACDTTDFRGRRTDKLIF. CDR3 sequence (DNA): TGTGCCTGTGACACCACCGACTTTCGGGGGAGACGGACCGATAAACTCATCTTT.

This chain connects TRDV3 to TRDJ1; 12 bases align to TRDD3. The J segment lost 11 bases and the V segment lost 1 base, leaving 35 bases of the junction unmatched. This CDR3 spans 22 amino acids. In germline, CDR1 is TVYSNPD, CDR2 GDNSRS (reference sequence). Here the CDR3 reads CAFIFSYEPSWGIRAYTDTLIF. The CDR3 coding sequence is TGTGCCTTTATTTTCTCCTACGAACCGTCCTGGGGGATACGCGCTTACACCGATACCCTCATCTTT.

This clone was seen a handful of times. The J gene is TRDJ3, the V gene TRDV2; a weak D match, TRDD3 (6 bases). This CDR3 spans 19 amino acids. Germline V gene data show CDR1 as GEAIGNYY and CDR2 as EKD. Trimming pared 1 base from V and 0 bases from J, leaving 15 bases between. The CDR3 sequence: CACDTLGILSSWDTRQMFF. The CDR3 DNA is TGTGCCTGTGACACGTTGGGGATTTTAAGCTCCTGGGACACCCGACAGATGTTTTTC.

This clone was seen more than once but under ten times. CDR3 protein: CALGEGPSYCTGGAHTDKLIF. CDR3 in DNA: TGTGCTCTTGGGGAAGGGCCTTCCTATTGTACTGGGGGCGCCCACACCGATAAACTCATCTTT. The chain combines TRDV1 with TRDJ1, with D perhaps given as TRDD2 or TRDD3 (8 bases each). Germline V CDR1 and CDR2: TSWWSYY, QGS. V gave up 2 bases and J gave up 0 bases, with 28 bases separating them. This CDR3 is built from 21 residues.